This TCR beta chain came from a study of CD8 T cells in ankylosing spondylitis. Study observations and caveats: Previously reported in reactive arthritis synovial fluid and blood were some of the motif variants. Within matched ankylosing spondylitis synovial fluid, disease-linked clones were reportedly significantly enriched.

Concerning this clonotype itself: The antigen remains undetermined.

One entry per CDR3 protein results from TCRdb running MiXCR on the 5' RACE reads. The sample lists about 240,000 distinct CDR3 sequences, approximately 11% occurring once. Germline V CDR1 and CDR2: MNHEY, SVGEGT. The CDR3 extends over 13 amino acids. The V end was cut by 5 bases, the J end by 9 bases, with 14 bases between. The sequence was collected from a male donor with ankylosing spondylitis or in good health (not recorded which). Sequencing was performed on blood, either unsorted or a sorted T cell fraction (not recorded which). The chain employs TRBV6-2 or TRBV6-3 and TRBJ2-1; D remains ambiguous. The CDR3, as DNA: TGTGCCAGCAGTCCCTCACCCTCGAGTGAGCAGTTCTTC. Translation gives CASSPSPSSEQFF.